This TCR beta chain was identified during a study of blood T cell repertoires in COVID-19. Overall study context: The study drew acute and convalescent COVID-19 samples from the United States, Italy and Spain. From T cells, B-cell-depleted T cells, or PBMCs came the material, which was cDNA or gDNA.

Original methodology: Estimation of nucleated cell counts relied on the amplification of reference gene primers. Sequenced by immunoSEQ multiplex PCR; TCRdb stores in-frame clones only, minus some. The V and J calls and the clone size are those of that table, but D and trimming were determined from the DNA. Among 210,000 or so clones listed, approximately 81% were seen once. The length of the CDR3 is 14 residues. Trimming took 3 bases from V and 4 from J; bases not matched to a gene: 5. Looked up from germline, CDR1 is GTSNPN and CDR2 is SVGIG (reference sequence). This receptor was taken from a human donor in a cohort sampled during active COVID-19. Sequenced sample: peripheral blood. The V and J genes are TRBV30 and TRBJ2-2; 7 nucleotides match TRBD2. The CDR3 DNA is TGTGCCTGGAGGAGGGAGGGGCTCACCGGGGAGCTGTTTTTT. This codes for CAWRREGLTGELFF.